This T cell receptor beta chain was identified in a study of PD-L1 blockade in urothelial cancer (dated by TCRdb to 2016 to 2017). Study-level background: Every patient began therapy in the mid-2010s and was given atezolizumab 1,200 mg intravenously every 3 weeks. Progression-free survival longer than 6 months counted as durable clinical benefit, and TCR features were additionally tested against both progression-free and overall survival. Patients had an ECOG performance status of 0 or 1 and had received between 0 and 3 prior chemotherapy regimens. Blood samples yielded a median of roughly 150,000 T cells and more than 80,000 unique TCRs, with median clonality around 0.084. Blood samples were analyzed at two time points: 3 weeks after treatment start (second dose) and 6 weeks after treatment start. Around 29 patients had pretreatment blood TCR-seq, around 25 had at least one posttreatment blood collection, and around 25 had tumor TCR-seq. The study was an exploratory multi-omic analysis of somatic, immune and clinical correlates of response to PD-L1 blockade with atezolizumab in urothelial cancer. TCR sequencing covered pretreatment tumor samples and matched, serially collected peripheral blood taken before and after atezolizumab treatment. About 90% of the 29 patients were males with bladder-origin urothelial cancer, and about 65% of the roughly 30 reported a prior smoking history. Whole exome sequencing and RNA sequencing of pretreatment tumors were performed alongside TCR sequencing in the same patients. Durable clinical benefit was achieved by nine patients and was not achieved by 20 patients. Points the paper makes about the study in general: Because the sample size was small (n = 29) and many of the analyses were exploratory, the results are meant to be hypothesis-generating. A pretreatment peripheral blood TCR clonality below the median was linked to improved progression-free and overall survival. Patients with durable benefit showed greater expansion of tumor-associated TCR clones in peripheral blood 3 weeks after starting treatment (n of about 22, p = 0.022).

Each PCR received spiked-in synthetic TCR analog templates so that absolute template abundance could be estimated from read counts. TCRbeta CDR3 regions were amplified from genomic DNA with bias-controlled V and J gene primers using the immunoSEQ assay. Sequencing of rearranged TCRbeta segments was done at approximately 20X coverage. In the authors' own workflow: Sequencing errors were corrected by clustering and CDR3s were annotated against IMGT to assign V, D and J genes. Only productive TCRbeta rearrangements were used in downstream analyses, excluding out-of-frame or stop-codon sequences. Clonality was calculated as one minus the Shannon entropy normalized by the log of the number of unique productive sequences. Fisher's exact test with Benjamini-Hochberg correction, using a cutoff of adjusted p below 0.01, was how clones that differed between time points or between blood and tumor were identified. TCRdb's version of the immuneACCESS table is confined to in-frame rearrangements and falls short of the full clone set. An unresolved V gene accounts for under half of the shortfall where checked; the remainder is of unknown origin. V, J and clone size are taken as reported in that table, and D and trimming were inferred from the DNA itself. A total of around 110,000 clones appear in this sample, roughly 90% of them only once. The ten largest clones add up to more than 1.5% of the sample.

Reading the label with the study, this specimen's time point is: peripheral blood 6 weeks after treatment start. The cohort comprised 25 to 35 patients with locally advanced or metastatic urothelial carcinoma treated at Memorial Sloan Kettering on a trial protocol. Peripheral blood mononuclear cells were collected pretreatment and during treatment, with between 1 and 8 total time points obtained per patient. The Qiagen DNeasy Blood extraction kit was used to purify genomic DNA from total PBMCs and tumor samples. PBMCs were collected pretreatment and during treatment, and were isolated and stored as previously described. Reading from cysteine to phenylalanine, the CDR3 counts 15 amino acids. Left in the record is the CDR3 DNA by itself, 45 bases read in frame from the first base. CDR1 is given as SGHTA and CDR2 as FQGTGA, both from the germline V gene. Trimming accounts for 5 bases at V and 2 bases at J, while the number of junction bases matched to no gene is 5.

Comment on this clone: Its antigen is still unknown. Base qualities were left out, and no much larger clone turns up one base away.

The sample consisted of PBMCs, taken around atezolizumab (anti-PD-L1) treatment. The sequence is built from TRBV7-3 and TRBJ2-1; the central 8 bases match TRBD2. This TCR was recovered from a man aged 55 to 70 with urothelial cancer. The DNA is as follows: TGTGCCAGCAGCAGTTCGGGGGGGCCCTACAATGAGCAGTTCTTC. The translation is CASSSSGGPYNEQFF.